This is a list of T cell receptor beta chains from one sample in a study of blood T cell repertoires in COVID-19. Assay: immunoSEQ multiplex PCR; the TCRdb copy retains only in-frame clones and omits some. This table holds tens of thousands of clones, around 83% found once. Input material: peripheral blood. The receptors were sampled from a woman aged 60 to 75 with acute or convalescent COVID-19. The CDR3 runs from the conserved cysteine through the conserved F or W. Each record gives: clone size, J gene, D gene, V gene, CDR3 DNA, CDR3 protein. The D gene is left open where the match is weak. A row's size may be missing; if present it is once, few, many or a size class.

>once|TRBJ1-2|TRBD1|TRBV30
TGTGCCTGGAGTGGGGACAGGGCTGGGGGCTACACCTTC
CAWSGDRAGGYTF
>-|TRBJ2-1|-|TRBV9
TGTGCCAGCAGCCAGGAGGCATCTCTTTACAATGAGCAGTTCTTC
CASSQEASLYNEQFF
>once|TRBJ2-7|TRBD2|TRBV6-5
TGTGCCAGCAGTCCGACTAGCGGGGCGTCCTACGAGCAGTACTTC
CASSPTSGASYEQYF
>-|TRBJ2-7|TRBD1|TRBV6-2/TRBV6-3
TGTGCCAGCAGCCGGGGGCAGGGACAGGCGAGCTCCTACGAGCAGTACTTC
CASSRGQGQASSYEQYF
>-|TRBJ1-4|-|TRBV19
TGTGCCAGTAGTATTAGTGCAACTAATGAAAAACTGTTTTTT
CASSISATNEKLFF
>-|TRBJ1-1|TRBD1|TRBV19
TGTGCCAGTAGTATACAGGGGGACACTGAAGCTTTCTTT
CASSIQGDTEAFF
>few|TRBJ1-6|TRBD1|TRBV6-6
TGTGCCAGCAGTTACTCAAGGCAGGGACAGAATTCACCCCTCCACTTT
CASSYSRQGQNSPLHF
>-|TRBJ2-2|TRBD1|TRBV5-6
TGTGCCAGCAGCTTGGGGGCCGGGACAGGGGACACCGGGGAGCTGTTTTTT
CASSLGAGTGDTGELFF
>-|TRBJ2-3|-|TRBV9
TGTGCCAGCAGCGTGAGCGGGCTGACAGATACGCAGTATTTT
CASSVSGLTDTQYF
>once|TRBJ1-6|-|TRBV5-4
TGTGCCAGCAGCCTCGGGACACCCAAGGGGTATTCACCCCTCCACTTT
CASSLGTPKGYSPLHF
>-|TRBJ2-4|-|TRBV19
TGTGCCAGTAGTTTCTTAGAAAACATTCAGTACTTC
CASSFLENIQYF
>-|TRBJ1-5|-|TRBV19
TGTGCCAGTAGTATGTCAGCAGGGCCTAGCAATCAGCCCCAGCATTTT
CASSMSAGPSNQPQHF
>-|TRBJ2-3|-|TRBV4-2
TGTGCCAGCAGCCAAGCCGGCCCAGGGGATACGCAGTATTTT
CASSQAGPGDTQYF
>-|TRBJ1-4|-|TRBV5-4
TGTGCCAGCAGCCGCGCAGCGGGTAATGAAAAACTGTTTTTT
CASSRAAGNEKLFF